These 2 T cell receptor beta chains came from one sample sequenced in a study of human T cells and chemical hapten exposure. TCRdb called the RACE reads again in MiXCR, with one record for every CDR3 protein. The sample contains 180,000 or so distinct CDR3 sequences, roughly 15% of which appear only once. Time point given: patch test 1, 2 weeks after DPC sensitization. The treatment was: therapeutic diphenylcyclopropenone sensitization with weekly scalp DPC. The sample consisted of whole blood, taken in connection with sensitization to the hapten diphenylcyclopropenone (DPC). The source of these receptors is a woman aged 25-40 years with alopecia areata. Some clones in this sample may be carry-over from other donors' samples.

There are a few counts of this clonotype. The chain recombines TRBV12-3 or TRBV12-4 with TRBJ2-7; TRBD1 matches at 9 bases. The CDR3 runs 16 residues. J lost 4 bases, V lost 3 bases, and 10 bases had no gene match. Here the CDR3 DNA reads TGTGCCAGCAGTTTGGGGACAGGGCAGTCGCGGTACGAGCAGTACTTC. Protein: CASSLGTGQSRYEQYF.

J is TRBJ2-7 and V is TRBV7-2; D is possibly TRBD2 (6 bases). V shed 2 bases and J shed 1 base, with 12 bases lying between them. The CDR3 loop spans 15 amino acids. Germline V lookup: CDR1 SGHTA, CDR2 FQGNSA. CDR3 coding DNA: TGTGCCAGCAGCTTAAGGGACTCGGGATCCTACGAGCAGTACTTC. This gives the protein CASSLRDSGSYEQYF.